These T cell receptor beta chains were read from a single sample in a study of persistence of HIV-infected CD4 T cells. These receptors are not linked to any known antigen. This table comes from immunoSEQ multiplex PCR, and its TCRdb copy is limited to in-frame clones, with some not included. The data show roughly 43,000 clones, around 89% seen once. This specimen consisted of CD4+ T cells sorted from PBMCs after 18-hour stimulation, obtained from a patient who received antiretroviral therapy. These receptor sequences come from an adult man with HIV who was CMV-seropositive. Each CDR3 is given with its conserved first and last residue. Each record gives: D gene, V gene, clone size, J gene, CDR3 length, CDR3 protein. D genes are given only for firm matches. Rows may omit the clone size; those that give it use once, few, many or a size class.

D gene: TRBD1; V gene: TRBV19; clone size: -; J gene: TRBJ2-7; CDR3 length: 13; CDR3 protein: CASSVNRGREQYF
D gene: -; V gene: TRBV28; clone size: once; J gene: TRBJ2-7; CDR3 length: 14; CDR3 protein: CASSHTQGAWEQYF
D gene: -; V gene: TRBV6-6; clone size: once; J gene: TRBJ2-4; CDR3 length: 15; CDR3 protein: CASSRASEAGNIQYF
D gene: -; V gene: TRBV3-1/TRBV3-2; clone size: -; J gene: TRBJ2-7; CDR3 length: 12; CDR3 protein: CASSRSVYEQYF
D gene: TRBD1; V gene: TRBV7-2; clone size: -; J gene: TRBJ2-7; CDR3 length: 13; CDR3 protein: CASSTRTGNEQYF
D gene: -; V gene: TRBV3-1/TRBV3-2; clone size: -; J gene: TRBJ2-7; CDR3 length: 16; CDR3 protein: CASSQETRYLPYEQYF
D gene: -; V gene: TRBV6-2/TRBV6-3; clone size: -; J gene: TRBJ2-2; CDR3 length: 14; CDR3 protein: CASSFIRDAGELFF
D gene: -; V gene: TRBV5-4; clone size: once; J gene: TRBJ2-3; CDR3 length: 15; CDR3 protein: CASCFGGTLTDTQYF
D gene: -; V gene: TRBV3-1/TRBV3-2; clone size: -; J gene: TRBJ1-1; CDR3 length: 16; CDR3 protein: CASSQPLGGGNTEAFF
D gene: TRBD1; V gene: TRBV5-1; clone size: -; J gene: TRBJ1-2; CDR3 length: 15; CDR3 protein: CASSLIAGGNYGYTF
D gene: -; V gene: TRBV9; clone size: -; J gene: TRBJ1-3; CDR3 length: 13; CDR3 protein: CASSVPAGNTIYF
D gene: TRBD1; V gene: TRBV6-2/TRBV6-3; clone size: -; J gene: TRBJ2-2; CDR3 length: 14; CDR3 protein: CASSWDSDTGELFF
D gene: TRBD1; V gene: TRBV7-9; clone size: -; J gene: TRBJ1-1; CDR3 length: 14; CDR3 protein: CASSPQTGGTEAFF
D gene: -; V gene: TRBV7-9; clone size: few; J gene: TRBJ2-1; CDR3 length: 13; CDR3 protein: CASSFLQGNEQFF
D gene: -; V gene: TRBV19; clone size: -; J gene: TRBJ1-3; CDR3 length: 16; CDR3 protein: CASSTRTSSSGNTIYF
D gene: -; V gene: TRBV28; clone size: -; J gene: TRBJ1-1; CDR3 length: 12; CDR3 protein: CASSFRDRSAFF
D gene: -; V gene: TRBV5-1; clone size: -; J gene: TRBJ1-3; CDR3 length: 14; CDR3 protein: CASSLGGTGNTIYF
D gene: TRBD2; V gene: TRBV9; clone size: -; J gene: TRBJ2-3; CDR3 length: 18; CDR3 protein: CASSVATSAGALTDTQYF
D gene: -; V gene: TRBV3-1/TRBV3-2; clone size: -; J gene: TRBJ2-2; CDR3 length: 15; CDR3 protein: CASSQGGRNTGELFF
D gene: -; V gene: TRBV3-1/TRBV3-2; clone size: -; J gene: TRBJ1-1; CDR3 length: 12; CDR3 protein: CASSQLGREAFF